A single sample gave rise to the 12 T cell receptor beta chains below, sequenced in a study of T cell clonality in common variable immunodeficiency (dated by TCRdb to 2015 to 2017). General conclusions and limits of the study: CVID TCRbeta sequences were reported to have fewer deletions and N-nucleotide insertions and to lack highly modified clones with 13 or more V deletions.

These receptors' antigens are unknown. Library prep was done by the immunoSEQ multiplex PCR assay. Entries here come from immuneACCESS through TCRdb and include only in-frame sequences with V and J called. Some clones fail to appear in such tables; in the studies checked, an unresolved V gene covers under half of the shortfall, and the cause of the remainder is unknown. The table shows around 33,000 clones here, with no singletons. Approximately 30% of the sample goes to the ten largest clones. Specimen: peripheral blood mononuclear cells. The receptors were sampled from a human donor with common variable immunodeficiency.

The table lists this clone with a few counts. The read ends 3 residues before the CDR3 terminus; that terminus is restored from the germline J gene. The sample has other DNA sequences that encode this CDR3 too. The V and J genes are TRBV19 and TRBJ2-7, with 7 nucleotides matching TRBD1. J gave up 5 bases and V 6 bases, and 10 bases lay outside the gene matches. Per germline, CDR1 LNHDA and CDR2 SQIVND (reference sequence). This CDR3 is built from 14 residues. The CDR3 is CASSLGTASHEQYF. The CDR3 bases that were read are TGTGCCAGTAGCTTGGGGACAGCTTCCCACGAG.

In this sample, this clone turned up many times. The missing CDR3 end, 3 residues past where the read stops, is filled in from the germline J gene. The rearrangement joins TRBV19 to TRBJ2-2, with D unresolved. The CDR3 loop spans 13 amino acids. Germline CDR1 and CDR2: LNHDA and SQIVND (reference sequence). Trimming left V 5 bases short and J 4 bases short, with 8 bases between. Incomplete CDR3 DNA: TGTGCCAGTAGTCCTAGAGTCACCGGGGAG. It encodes CASSPRVTGE. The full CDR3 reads CASSPRVTGELFF.

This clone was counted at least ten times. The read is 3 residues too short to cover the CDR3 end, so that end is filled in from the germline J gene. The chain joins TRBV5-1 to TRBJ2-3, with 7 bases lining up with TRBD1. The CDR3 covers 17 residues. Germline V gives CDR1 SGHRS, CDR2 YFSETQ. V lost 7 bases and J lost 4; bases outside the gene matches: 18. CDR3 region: CASHDRVRYSRSDTQYF. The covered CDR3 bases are TGCGCCAGCCACGACAGGGTCAGATACTCTCGGTCAGATACG. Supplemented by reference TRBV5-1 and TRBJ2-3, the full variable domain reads KAGVTQTPRYLIKTRGQQVTLSCSPISGHRSVSWYQQTPGQGLQFLFEYFSETQRNKGNFPGRFSGRQFSNSRSEMNVSTLELGDSALYLCASHDRVRYSRSDTQYFGPGTRLTVL.

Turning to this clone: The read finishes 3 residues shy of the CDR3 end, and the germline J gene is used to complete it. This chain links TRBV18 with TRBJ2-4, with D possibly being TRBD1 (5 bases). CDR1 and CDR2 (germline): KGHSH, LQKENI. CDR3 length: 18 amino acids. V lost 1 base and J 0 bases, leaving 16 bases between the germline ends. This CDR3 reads CASSPRFLTAVAKNIQYF. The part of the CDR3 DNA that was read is TGTGCCAGCTCACCACGCTTTTTGACAGCAGTAGCCAAAAACATT.

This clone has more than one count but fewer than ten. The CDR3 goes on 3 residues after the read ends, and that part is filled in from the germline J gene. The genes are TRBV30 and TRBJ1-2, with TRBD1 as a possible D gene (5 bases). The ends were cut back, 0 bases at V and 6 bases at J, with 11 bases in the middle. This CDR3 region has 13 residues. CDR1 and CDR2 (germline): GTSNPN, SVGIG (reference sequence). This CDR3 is CAWSVSRGDGYTF. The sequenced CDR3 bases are TGTGCCTGGAGTGTATCTCGGGGGGATGGC.

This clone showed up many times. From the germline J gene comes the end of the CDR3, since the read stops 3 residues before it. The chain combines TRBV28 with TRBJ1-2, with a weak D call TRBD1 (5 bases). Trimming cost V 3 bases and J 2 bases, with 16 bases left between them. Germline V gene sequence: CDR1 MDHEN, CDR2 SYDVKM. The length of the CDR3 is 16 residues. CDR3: CASSLVLGGSNYGYTF. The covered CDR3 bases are TGTGCCAGCAGTTTGGTGCTGGGGGGATCGAACTATGGC.

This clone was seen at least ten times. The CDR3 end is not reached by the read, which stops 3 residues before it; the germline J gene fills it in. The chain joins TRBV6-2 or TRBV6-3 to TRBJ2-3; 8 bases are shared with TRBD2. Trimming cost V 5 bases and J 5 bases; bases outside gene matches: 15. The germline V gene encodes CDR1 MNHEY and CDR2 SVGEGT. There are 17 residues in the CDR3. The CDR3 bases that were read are TGTGCCAGCAGTCCCTCGATCCCAGCGGGAGATTTAGATACG. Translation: CASSPSIPAGDLDT. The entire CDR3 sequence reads CASSPSIPAGDLDTQYF.

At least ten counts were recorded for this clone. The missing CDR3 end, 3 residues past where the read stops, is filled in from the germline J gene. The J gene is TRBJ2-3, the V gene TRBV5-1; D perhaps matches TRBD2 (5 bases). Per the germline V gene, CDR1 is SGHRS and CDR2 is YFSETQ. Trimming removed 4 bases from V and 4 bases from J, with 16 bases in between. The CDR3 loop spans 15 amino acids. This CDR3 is CASSLTGSPSDTQYF. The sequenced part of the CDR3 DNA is TGCGCCAGCAGCCTCACGGGGTCCCCCTCAGATACG.

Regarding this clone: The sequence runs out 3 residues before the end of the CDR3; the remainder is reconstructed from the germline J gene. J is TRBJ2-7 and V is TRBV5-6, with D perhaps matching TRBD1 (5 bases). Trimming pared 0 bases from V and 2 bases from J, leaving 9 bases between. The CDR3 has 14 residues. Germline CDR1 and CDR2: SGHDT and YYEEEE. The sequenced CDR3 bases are TGTGCCAGCAGCTTGGGACAGACCACCTACGAG. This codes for CASSLGQTTYE. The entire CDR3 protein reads CASSLGQTTYEQYF.

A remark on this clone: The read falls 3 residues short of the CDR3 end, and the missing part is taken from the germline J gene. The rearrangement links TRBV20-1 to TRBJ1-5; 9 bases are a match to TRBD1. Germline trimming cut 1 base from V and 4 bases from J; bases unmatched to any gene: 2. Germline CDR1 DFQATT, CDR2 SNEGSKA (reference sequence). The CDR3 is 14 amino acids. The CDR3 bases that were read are TGCAGTGCTAGAGGCGGACAGGGGAATCAGCCC. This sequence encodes CSARGGQGNQP. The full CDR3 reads CSARGGQGNQPQHF.

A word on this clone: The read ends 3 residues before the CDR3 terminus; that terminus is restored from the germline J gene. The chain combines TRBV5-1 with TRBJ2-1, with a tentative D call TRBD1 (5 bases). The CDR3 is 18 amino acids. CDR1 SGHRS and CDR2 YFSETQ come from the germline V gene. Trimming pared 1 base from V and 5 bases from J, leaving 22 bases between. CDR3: CASSLRAIQGLWNNEQFF. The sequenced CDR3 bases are TGCGCCAGCAGCTTGCGGGCCATTCAGGGTCTTTGGAACAATGAG.

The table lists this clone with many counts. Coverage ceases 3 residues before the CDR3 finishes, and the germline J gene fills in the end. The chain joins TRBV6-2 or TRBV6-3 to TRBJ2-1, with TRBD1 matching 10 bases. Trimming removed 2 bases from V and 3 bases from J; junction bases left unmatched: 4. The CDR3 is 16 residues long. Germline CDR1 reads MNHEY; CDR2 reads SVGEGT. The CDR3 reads CASSYPGTGDYNEQFF. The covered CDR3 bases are TGTGCCAGCAGTTACCCGGGGACAGGGGACTACAATGAG.